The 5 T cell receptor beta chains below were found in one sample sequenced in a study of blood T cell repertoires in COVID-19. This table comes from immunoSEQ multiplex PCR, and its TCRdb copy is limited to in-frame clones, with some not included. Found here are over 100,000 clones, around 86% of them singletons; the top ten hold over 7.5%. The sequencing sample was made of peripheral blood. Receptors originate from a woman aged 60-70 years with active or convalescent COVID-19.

CDR3 bases: TGTGCCAGCAACCTTTGGGGCAGGAGCCATAGCTACACCTTC. This translates into CASNLWGRSHSYTF. This sequence joins TRBV5-4 and TRBJ1-2; possibly TRBD1 for D (5 bases). This CDR3 has 14 amino acids. Trimming shortened V by 6 bases and J by 9 bases, and 21 bases separated the two germline ends. CDR1 is SGHNT, CDR2 YYREEE, per germline (reference sequence).

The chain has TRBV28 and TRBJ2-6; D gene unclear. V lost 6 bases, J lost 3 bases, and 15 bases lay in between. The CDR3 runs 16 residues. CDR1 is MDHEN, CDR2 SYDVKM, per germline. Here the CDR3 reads CASSPRRPGGANVLTF. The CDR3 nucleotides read TGTGCCAGCAGCCCTCGACGGCCGGGTGGGGCCAACGTCCTGACTTTC. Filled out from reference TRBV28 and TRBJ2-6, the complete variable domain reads DVKVTQSSRYLVKRTGEKVFLECVQDMDHENMFWYRQDPGLGLRLIYFSYDVKMKEKGDIPEGYSVSREKKERFSLILESASTNQTSMYLCASSPRRPGGANVLTFGAGSRLTVL.

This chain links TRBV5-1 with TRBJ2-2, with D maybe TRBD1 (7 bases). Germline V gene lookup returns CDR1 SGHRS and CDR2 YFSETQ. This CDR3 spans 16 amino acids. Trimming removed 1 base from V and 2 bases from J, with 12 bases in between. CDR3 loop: CASSLLQGGNTGELFF. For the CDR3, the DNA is TGCGCCAGCAGCTTGCTCCAGGGGGGAAACACCGGGGAGCTGTTTTTT.

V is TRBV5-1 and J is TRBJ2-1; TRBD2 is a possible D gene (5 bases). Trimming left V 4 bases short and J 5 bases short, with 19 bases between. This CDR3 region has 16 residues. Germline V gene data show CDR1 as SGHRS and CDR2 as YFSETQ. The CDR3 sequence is CASSPTGRRGNNEQFF. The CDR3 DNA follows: TGCGCCAGCAGCCCTACGGGGAGAAGAGGGAACAATGAGCAGTTCTTC.

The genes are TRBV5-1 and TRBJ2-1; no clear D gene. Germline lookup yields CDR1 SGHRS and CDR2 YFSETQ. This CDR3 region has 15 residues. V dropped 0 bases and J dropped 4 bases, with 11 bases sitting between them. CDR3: CASSLGPERYNEQFF. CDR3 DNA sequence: TGCGCCAGCAGCTTGGGCCCGGAGAGATACAATGAGCAGTTCTTC. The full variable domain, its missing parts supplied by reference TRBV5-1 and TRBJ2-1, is KAGVTQTPRYLIKTRGQQVTLSCSPISGHRSVSWYQQTPGQGLQFLFEYFSETQRNKGNFPGRFSGRQFSNSRSEMNVSTLELGDSALYLCASSLGPERYNEQFFGPGTRLTVL.